Given below is one TCR beta chain in context. TCRdb keeps only in-frame clones here, not all; method: immunoSEQ multiplex PCR. Of over a million clones listed, over 95% are singletons. The data stem from a study of shared clonotypes between healthy human individuals. V lost 5 bases, J lost 1 base, and 11 bases stayed unmatched. The CDR3 is made up of 17 amino acids. Germline V gives CDR1 SGHDN, CDR2 FVKESK. The sequence was obtained from a man aged 25 to 45 in good health. The specimen sequenced was naive CD4+ T cells sorted from blood. Stated subset: CD45RA+ positively selected. The V call is TRBV14, the J call TRBJ2-3, with 8 positions matching TRBD2. CDR3 residues: CASSSTASGHRTDTQYF. The CDR3 coding sequence is TGTGCCAGCAGCTCAACGGCTAGCGGGCATCGCACAGATACGCAGTATTTT.